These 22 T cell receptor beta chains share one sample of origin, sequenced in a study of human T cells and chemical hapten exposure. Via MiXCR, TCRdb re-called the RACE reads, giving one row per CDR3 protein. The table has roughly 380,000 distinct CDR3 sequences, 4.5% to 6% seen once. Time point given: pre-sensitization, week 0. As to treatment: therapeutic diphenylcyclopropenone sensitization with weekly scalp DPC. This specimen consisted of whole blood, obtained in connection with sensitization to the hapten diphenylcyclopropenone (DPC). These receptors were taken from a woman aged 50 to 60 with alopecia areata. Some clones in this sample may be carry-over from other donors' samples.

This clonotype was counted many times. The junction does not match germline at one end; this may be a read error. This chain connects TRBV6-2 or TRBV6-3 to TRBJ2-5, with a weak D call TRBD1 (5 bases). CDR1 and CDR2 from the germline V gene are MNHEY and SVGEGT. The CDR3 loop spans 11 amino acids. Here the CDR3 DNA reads TGTGCCAGCAGTTATGGGGCACGAAAGGACTTC. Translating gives CASSYGARKDF.

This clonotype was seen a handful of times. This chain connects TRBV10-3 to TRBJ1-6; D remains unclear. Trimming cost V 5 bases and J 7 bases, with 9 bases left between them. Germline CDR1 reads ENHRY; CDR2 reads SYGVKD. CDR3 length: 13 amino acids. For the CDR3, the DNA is TGTGCCATCAGTCCTGACCCAAATTCACCCCTCCACTTT. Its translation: CAISPDPNSPLHF.

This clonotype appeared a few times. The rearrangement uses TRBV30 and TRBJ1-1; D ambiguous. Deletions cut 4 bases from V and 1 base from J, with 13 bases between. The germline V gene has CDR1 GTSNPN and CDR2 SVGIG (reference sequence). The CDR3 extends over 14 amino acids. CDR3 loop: CAWTLRRTNTEAFF. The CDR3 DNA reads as TGTGCCTGGACCCTACGACGTACGAACACTGAAGCTTTCTTT.

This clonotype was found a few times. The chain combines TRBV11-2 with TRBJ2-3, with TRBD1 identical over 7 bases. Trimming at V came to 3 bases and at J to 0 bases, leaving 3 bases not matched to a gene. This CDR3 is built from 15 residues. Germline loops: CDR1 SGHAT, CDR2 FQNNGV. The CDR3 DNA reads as TGTGCCAGCAGCTTCCGGGACAGTAGCACAGATACGCAGTATTTT. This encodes CASSFRDSSTDTQYF.

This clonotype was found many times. Here the CDR3 reads CASSQEEGSNQPQHF. The CDR3 region has the DNA TGCGCCAGCAGCCAAGAAGAAGGGAGCAATCAGCCCCAGCATTTT. This chain uses TRBV4-1 with TRBJ1-5; D gene ambiguous. V was cut by 0 bases and J by 1 base, with 7 bases left in between. The CDR3 contains 15 residues. Germline V gives CDR1 MGHRA, CDR2 YSYEKL.

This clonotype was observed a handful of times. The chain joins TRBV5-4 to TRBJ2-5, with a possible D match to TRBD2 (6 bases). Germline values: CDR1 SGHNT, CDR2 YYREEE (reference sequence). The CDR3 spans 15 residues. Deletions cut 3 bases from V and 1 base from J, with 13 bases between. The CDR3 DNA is TGTGCCAGCAGCTCCCTTTCCGGGGGCCAAGAGACCCAGTACTTC. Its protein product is CASSSLSGGQETQYF. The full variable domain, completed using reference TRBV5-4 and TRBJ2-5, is ETGVTQSPTHLIKTRGQQVTLRCSSQSGHNTVSWYQQALGQGPQFIFQYYREEENGRGNFPPRFSGLQFPNYSSELNVNALELDDSALYLCASSSLSGGQETQYFGPGTRLLVL.

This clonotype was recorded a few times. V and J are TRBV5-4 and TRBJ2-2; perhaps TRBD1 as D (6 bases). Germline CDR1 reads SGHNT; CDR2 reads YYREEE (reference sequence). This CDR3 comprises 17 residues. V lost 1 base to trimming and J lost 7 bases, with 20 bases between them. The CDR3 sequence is CASSLFPPGDQGGELFF. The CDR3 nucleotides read TGTGCCAGCAGCTTGTTCCCCCCAGGGGATCAGGGCGGGGAGCTGTTTTTT.

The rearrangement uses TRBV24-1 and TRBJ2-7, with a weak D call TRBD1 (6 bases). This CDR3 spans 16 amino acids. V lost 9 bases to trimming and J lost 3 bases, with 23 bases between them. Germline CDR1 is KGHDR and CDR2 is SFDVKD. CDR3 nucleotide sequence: TGTGCCACCCCCCCCCCGCAGGGGATAACCCGCTACGAGCAGTACTTC. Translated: CATPPPQGITRYEQYF.

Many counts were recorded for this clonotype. The CDR3 DNA reads as TGTGCCGGGGGGTTGGGCGAAAAACTGTTTTTT. It codes for CAGGLGEKLFF. The chain carries TRBV7-6 and TRBJ1-4; D is perhaps TRBD1 (5 bases). The germline V gene encodes CDR1 SGHVS and CDR2 FNYEAQ. This CDR3 has 11 residues. Trimming took off 11 bases at V and 8 bases at J, with 12 bases between the two ends.

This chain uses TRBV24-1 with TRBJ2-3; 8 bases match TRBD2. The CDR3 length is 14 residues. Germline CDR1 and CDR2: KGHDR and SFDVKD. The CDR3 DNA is TGTGCTGCGGGAAGCGGGAGCATCTCAGATACGCAGTATTTT. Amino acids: CAAGSGSISDTQYF.

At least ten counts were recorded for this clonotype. DNA of the CDR3: TGTGCCATCAGTGAGGGTCCCCGCGGCACTGAAGCTTTCTTT. It specifies CAISEGPRGTEAFF. The rearrangement links TRBV10-3 to TRBJ1-1; D gene uncertain. Germline CDR1 and CDR2: ENHRY and SYGVKD. V lost 2 bases to trimming and J lost 4 bases, with 11 bases between them. CDR3 length: 14 amino acids.

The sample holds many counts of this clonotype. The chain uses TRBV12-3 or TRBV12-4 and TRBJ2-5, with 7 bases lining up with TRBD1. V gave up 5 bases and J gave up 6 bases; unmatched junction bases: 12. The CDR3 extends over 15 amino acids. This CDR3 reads CASSPGTEVRKTQYF. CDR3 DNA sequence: TGTGCCAGCAGTCCGGGGACAGAGGTCAGGAAGACCCAGTACTTC.

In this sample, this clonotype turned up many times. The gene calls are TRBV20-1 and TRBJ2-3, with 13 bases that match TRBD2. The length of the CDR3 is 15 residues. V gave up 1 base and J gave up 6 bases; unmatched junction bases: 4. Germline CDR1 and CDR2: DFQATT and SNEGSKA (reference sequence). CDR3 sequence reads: CSARGTSGSSDTQYF. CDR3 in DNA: TGCAGTGCTAGAGGGACTAGCGGGAGCTCGGATACGCAGTATTTT.

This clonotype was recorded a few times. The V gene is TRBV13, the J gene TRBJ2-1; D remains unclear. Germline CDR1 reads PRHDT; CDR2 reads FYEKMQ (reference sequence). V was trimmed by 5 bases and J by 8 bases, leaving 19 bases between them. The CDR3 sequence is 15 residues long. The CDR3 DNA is TGTGCCAGCAGCCCTAACCCCCTGCAGATCGATGAGCAGTTCTTC. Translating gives CASSPNPLQIDEQFF.

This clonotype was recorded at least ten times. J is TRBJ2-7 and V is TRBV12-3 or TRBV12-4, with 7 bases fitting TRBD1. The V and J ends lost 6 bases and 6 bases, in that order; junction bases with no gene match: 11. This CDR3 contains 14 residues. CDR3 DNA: TGTGCCAGCAGCCAGGGGGTACGCCTTACCGAGCAGTACTTC. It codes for CASSQGVRLTEQYF.

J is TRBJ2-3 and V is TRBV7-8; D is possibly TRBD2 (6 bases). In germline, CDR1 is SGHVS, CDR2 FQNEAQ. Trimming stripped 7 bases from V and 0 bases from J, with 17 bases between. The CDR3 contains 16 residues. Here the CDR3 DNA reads TGTGCCAGCACCTTCGTGGGGACTCTTAGCACAGATACGCAGTATTTT. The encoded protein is CASTFVGTLSTDTQYF.

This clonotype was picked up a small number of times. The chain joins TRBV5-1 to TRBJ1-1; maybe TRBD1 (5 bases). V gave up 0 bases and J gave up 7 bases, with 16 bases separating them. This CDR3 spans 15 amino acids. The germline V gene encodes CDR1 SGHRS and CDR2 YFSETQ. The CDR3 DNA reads TGCGCCAGCAGCTTGGAGAAGGTCGGACAAGGTGAAGCTTTCTTT. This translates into CASSLEKVGQGEAFF.

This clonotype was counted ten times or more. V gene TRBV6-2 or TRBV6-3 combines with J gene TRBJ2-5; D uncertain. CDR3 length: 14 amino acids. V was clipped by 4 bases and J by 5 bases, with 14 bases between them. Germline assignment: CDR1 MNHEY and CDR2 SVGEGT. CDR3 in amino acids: CASSFAGDGETQYF. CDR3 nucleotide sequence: TGTGCCAGCAGTTTTGCAGGAGACGGTGAGACCCAGTACTTC.

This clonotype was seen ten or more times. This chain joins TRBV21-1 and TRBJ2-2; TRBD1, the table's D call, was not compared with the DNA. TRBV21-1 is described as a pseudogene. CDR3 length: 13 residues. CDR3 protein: CASSARDRGKLFF. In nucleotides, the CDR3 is TGTGCCAGCAGCGCCCGGGACAGGGGGAAGCTGTTTTTT.

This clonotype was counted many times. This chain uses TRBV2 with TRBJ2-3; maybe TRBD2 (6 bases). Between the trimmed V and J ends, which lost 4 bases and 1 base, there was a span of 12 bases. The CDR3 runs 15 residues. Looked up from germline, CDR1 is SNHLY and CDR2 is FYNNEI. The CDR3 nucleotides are TGTGCCAGCAGTGGGAATCGGAGGGGCACAGATACGCAGTATTTT. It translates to CASSGNRRGTDTQYF.

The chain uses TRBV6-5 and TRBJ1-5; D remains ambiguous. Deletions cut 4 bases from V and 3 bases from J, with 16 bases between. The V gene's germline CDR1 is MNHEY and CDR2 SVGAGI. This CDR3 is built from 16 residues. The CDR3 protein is CASSSTPLDLNQPQHF. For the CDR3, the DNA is TGTGCCAGCAGTTCAACACCCCTAGATCTCAATCAGCCCCAGCATTTT.

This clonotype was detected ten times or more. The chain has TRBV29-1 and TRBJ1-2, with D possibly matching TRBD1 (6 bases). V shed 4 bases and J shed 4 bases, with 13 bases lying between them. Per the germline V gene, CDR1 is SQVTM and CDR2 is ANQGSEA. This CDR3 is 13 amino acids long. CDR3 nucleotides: TGCAGCGTTGTGCGGGCAGGGGCCTATGGCTACACCTTC. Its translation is CSVVRAGAYGYTF.